The 12 T cell receptor beta chains in this list originate from one sample, sequenced in a study of response to subunit inactivated influenza vaccine. In TCRdb, the RT-PCR reads were re-called with MiXCR into one record per CDR3 protein. This table has 500,000 to 650,000 distinct CDR3 sequences, 7.6% appearing once. Sequenced here: PBMCs from blood, sampled around 25 months after vaccination. These receptors came from a man between 50 and 75 years old who received an inactivated influenza vaccine.

The chain joins TRBV20-1 to TRBJ1-1, with TRBD1 matching 7 bases. V lost 1 base and J lost 8; bases outside the gene matches: 1. Germline loops: CDR1 DFQATT, CDR2 SNEGSKA (reference sequence). The CDR3 spans 11 residues. The CDR3 DNA follows: TGCAGTGCTAGAGCGGACAGGGAAGCTTTCTTT. It is translated as CSARADREAFF.

This clonotype was observed at least ten times. The V gene is TRBV4-2, the J gene TRBJ2-4; no reliable D call. Germline CDR1 reads LGHNA; CDR2 reads YNFKEQ. The CDR3 has 12 amino acids. Trimming shortened V by 0 bases and J by 12 bases, and 9 bases separated the two germline ends. The CDR3 loop reads CASSQDLTTQYF. CDR3 DNA: TGTGCCAGCAGCCAAGATTTAACCACTCAGTACTTC.

The rearrangement links TRBV29-1 to TRBJ1-2; possibly TRBD1 for D (6 bases). V lost 7 bases and J lost 2, with 11 bases in between. Germline CDR1 SQVTM, CDR2 ANQGSEA. The CDR3 runs 12 residues. In DNA, the CDR3 is TGCAGCGGTTTAACAGGGAACTATGGCTACACCTTC. It specifies CSGLTGNYGYTF.

This clonotype was observed a few times. The rearrangement links TRBV15 to TRBJ2-1, with TRBD2 matching 8 bases. This CDR3 is built from 18 residues. Germline trimming cut 4 bases from V and 0 bases from J; bases unmatched to any gene: 11. Per the germline V gene, CDR1 is LNHNV and CDR2 is YYDKDF (reference sequence). The CDR3 region has the DNA TGTGCCACCAGCACTACGGGGGGGGGTCAGAGCTCCTACAATGAGCAGTTCTTC. Amino acids: CATSTTGGGQSSYNEQFF.

This clonotype was detected a few times. This chain joins TRBV11-2 and TRBJ2-7, with 12 bases identical to TRBD2. With 4 bases clipped from V and 5 bases from J, the junction kept 3 bases outside the gene matches. Germline V gene data show CDR1 as SGHAT and CDR2 as FQNNGV. The CDR3 length is 14 residues. The CDR3 loop reads CASSSLAGGHEQYF. DNA of the CDR3: TGTGCCAGCAGCTCACTAGCGGGGGGCCACGAGCAGTACTTC.

This clonotype was picked up many times. This chain connects TRBV20-1 to TRBJ2-4; 9 positions match TRBD2. Germline V CDR1 and CDR2: DFQATT, SNEGSKA (reference sequence). The J segment lost 9 bases and the V segment lost 2 bases, leaving 14 bases of the junction unmatched. CDR3 length: 16 residues. This chain's CDR3 is CSARKPGLAGSSIQYF. The CDR3 DNA sequence: TGCAGTGCTAGAAAACCGGGACTAGCCGGATCTAGCATTCAGTACTTC.

The table lists this clonotype with many counts. This chain uses TRBV18 with TRBJ2-5; D not resolved. Trimming shortened V by 0 bases and J by 3 bases, and 8 bases separated the two germline ends. CDR1 is KGHSH and CDR2 is LQKENI in the germline V gene. This CDR3 has 14 amino acids. In DNA, the CDR3 is TGTGCCAGCTCACCACCGACCTTGAAAGAGACCCAGTACTTC. Translated, it gives CASSPPTLKETQYF. Full variable domain (rest looked up from reference TRBV18 and TRBJ2-5): NAGVMQNPRHLVRRRGQEARLRCSPMKGHSHVYWYRQLPEEGLKFMVYLQKENIIDESGMPKERFSAEFPKEGPSILRIQQVVRGDSAAYFCASSPPTLKETQYFGPGTRLLVL.

This clonotype has a count of ten or more. This chain connects TRBV7-8 to TRBJ2-1, with a possible D match to TRBD1 (6 bases). The V and J ends lost 4 bases and 6 bases respectively, with 13 bases between them. CDR3 size: 14 residues. Germline V CDR1 and CDR2: SGHVS, FQNEAQ. The CDR3 DNA reads as TGTGCCAGCAGCTCGAAAACCAGGGGCAATGAGCAGTTCTTC. This codes for CASSSKTRGNEQFF.

This clonotype has ten or more counts. This rearrangement joins TRBV12-3 or TRBV12-4 to TRBJ1-5, with 9 bases lining up with TRBD1. The CDR3 extends over 14 amino acids. Unmatched junction bases numbered 8, after V lost 6 bases and J lost 8 bases. CDR3 sequence reads: CASRRQGVGEPQHF. CDR3 in DNA: TGTGCCAGCAGGCGACAGGGGGTCGGGGAGCCCCAGCATTTT.

This clonotype was counted at least ten times. CDR3 loop: CASSPPVVVEQYF. CDR3 sequence (DNA): TGTGCCAGCTCACCACCTGTAGTAGTCGAGCAGTACTTC. This chain connects TRBV18 to TRBJ2-7; D is ambiguous. Germline V CDR1 and CDR2: KGHSH, LQKENI. The CDR3 sequence is 13 residues long. Trimming stripped 0 bases from V and 6 bases from J, with 9 bases between. The full variable domain, rest sourced from reference TRBV18 and TRBJ2-7, is NAGVMQNPRHLVRRRGQEARLRCSPMKGHSHVYWYRQLPEEGLKFMVYLQKENIIDESGMPKERFSAEFPKEGPSILRIQQVVRGDSAAYFCASSPPVVVEQYFGPGTRLTVT.

On this clonotype itself: A much bigger clone sits one base away, suggesting this may be a read error. The gene calls are TRBV20-1 and TRBJ1-4; D is ambiguous. Germline CDR1 and CDR2: DFQATT and SNEGSKA (reference sequence). The CDR3 length is 14 residues. CDR3 protein: CSDRDTRRVEKLFF. For the CDR3, the DNA is TGCAGTGATAGAGATACTCGGAGGGTTGAAAAACTGTTTTTT.

This clonotype came up a few times. This chain links TRBV6-2 or TRBV6-3 with TRBJ2-7, with D possibly matching TRBD1 (7 bases). Trimming cost V 4 bases and J 7 bases, with 23 bases left between them. This CDR3 spans 16 amino acids. Germline CDR1 and CDR2: MNHEY and SVGEGT. CDR3 sequence reads: CASSWPPGGVAGEQYF. CDR3 in DNA: TGTGCCAGCAGTTGGCCCCCAGGGGGAGTTGCGGGAGAGCAGTACTTC.